This is a list of T cell receptor beta chains from one sample in a study of Ad26.COV2.S vaccination and SARS-CoV-2 variants. Sequenced by immunoSEQ multiplex PCR; TCRdb stores in-frame clones only, minus some. The table includes 400,000 to 450,000 clones, more than 80% detected once. This material consisted of peripheral blood, taken in a trial of Ad26.COV2.S vaccine versus placebo. The receptor set was obtained from a person aged 18-65 years who received the Ad26.COV2.S COVID-19 vaccine or a placebo. CDR3s include the opening cysteine and the closing phenylalanine or tryptophan. A D gene is named only where the DNA matches it firmly. For some rows the clone size is stated as once, few or many, or as a class when expanded; others skip it.

V: TRBV4-3; D: TRBD2; J: TRBJ2-3; size: NA; DNA: TGCGCCAGCAGCCAAGATCCCGGGAGGGGCCTTCCGGATACGCAGTATTTT; CDR3: CASSQDPGRGLPDTQYF
V: TRBV28; D: TRBD2; J: TRBJ2-7; size: once; DNA: TGTGCCAGCAGTTCTACTACTAGCGGGACCTCCTACGAGCAGTACTTC; CDR3: CASSSTTSGTSYEQYF
V: TRBV4-3; D: NA; J: TRBJ2-1; size: NA; DNA: TGCGCCAGCAGCCAAGCCCGAAAAACCGGCCCCTACAATGAGCAGTTCTTC; CDR3: CASSQARKTGPYNEQFF
V: TRBV4-3; D: NA; J: TRBJ2-7; size: NA; DNA: TGCGCCAGCAGCCAAGTTTACCGAGAGAGCTCCTACGAGCAGTACTTC; CDR3: CASSQVYRESSYEQYF
V: TRBV4-3; D: NA; J: TRBJ2-1; size: few; DNA: TGCGCCAGCAGCCAAGAGTCGGTCCCGAGGGGTAATGAGCAGTTCTTC; CDR3: CASSQESVPRGNEQFF
V: TRBV21-1; D: NA; J: TRBJ2-7; size: NA; DNA: TGTGCCAGCAGCGATCCGGGACAGACGTCCTACGAGCAGTACTTC; CDR3: CASSDPGQTSYEQYF
V: TRBV4-2; D: NA; J: TRBJ1-2; size: NA; DNA: TGTGCCAGCAGCCAAGGGGACCTTGGCTATGGCTACACCTTC; CDR3: CASSQGDLGYGYTF
V: TRBV29-1; D: NA; J: TRBJ2-3; size: NA; DNA: TGCAGCGTTGAAGATCGTGGGTTAAGCACAGATACGCAGTATTTT; CDR3: CSVEDRGLSTDTQYF
V: TRBV9; D: NA; J: TRBJ2-5; size: NA; DNA: TGTGCCAGCAGCGTAGAACAGCAAGAGACCCAGTACTTC; CDR3: CASSVEQQETQYF
V: TRBV7-2; D: NA; J: TRBJ2-3; size: NA; DNA: TGTGCCAGCAGCTTAATCCTCGGACTCGGGATCGCAGATACGCAGTATTTT; CDR3: CASSLILGLGIADTQYF
V: TRBV30; D: TRBD2; J: TRBJ2-7; size: NA; DNA: TGTGCCTGGAGATTGCGGGAGGGATACGAGCAGTACTTC; CDR3: CAWRLREGYEQYF
V: TRBV5-1; D: NA; J: TRBJ1-1; size: NA; DNA: TGCGCCAGCAGCCCGACAGTTCCTGACACTGAAGCTTTCTTT; CDR3: CASSPTVPDTEAFF
V: TRBV11-2; D: NA; J: TRBJ2-2; size: once; DNA: TGTGCCAGCAGCTTGGACGGCACCGGGGAGCTGTTTTTT; CDR3: CASSLDGTGELFF
V: TRBV5-1; D: NA; J: TRBJ1-4; size: NA; DNA: TGCGCCAGCAGCTTGGAAACTGGGGGTGATGAAAAACTGTTTTTT; CDR3: CASSLETGGDEKLFF
V: TRBV6-1; D: NA; J: TRBJ2-3; size: once; DNA: TGTGCCAGCAGTGATTGGCGGGGCACAGATACGCAGTATTTT; CDR3: CASSDWRGTDTQYF
V: TRBV3-1/TRBV3-2; D: NA; J: TRBJ1-5; size: few; DNA: TGTGCCAGCAGCCAAGATGTACATCAGCCCCAGCATTTT; CDR3: CASSQDVHQPQHF
V: TRBV11-2; D: TRBD1; J: TRBJ2-2; size: NA; DNA: TGTGCCAGCAGCTTACATCCCCCACAGGGGAGCGGGGAGCTGTTTTTT; CDR3: CASSLHPPQGSGELFF
V: TRBV6-5; D: NA; J: TRBJ2-5; size: once; DNA: TGTGCCAGCAGGGGAGAGGTTGGAGAGACCCAGTACTTC; CDR3: CASRGEVGETQYF
V: TRBV28; D: TRBD2; J: TRBJ2-7; size: NA; DNA: TGTGCCAGCAGTGGCCCGGGGGGGTCCCACGAGCAGTACTTC; CDR3: CASSGPGGSHEQYF
V: TRBV5-1; D: TRBD1; J: TRBJ1-1; size: NA; DNA: TGCGCCAGCAGCTTGCTGGGACAGGGGTACACTGAAGCTTTCTTT; CDR3: CASSLLGQGYTEAFF
V: TRBV2; D: NA; J: TRBJ1-3; size: NA; DNA: TGTGCCAGCAGTACGGGAAACTCTGGAAACACCATATATTTT; CDR3: CASSTGNSGNTIYF
V: TRBV27; D: TRBD1; J: TRBJ1-5; size: NA; DNA: TGTGCCAGCAGTTTTCCGGGACAGGATCAGCCCCAGCATTTT; CDR3: CASSFPGQDQPQHF
V: TRBV7-9; D: TRBD1; J: TRBJ2-7; size: NA; DNA: TGTGCCAGCAGCTTCCCGAGGACAGGACCCTACGAGCAGTACTTC; CDR3: CASSFPRTGPYEQYF
V: TRBV19; D: NA; J: TRBJ2-1; size: NA; DNA: TGTGCCAGTAGTATAGATTTTATCGGGCCAGTTGGTGAGCAGTTCTTC; CDR3: CASSIDFIGPVGEQFF
V: TRBV11-2; D: NA; J: TRBJ1-4; size: NA; DNA: TGTGCCAGCAGCCGATCGGGACTGCCTAATGAAAAACTGTTTTTT; CDR3: CASSRSGLPNEKLFF
V: TRBV5-1; D: TRBD1; J: TRBJ1-1; size: once; DNA: TGCGCCAGCAGCTTGGTTGGGACAGGGGGTTCCATGAACACTGAAGCTTTCTTT; CDR3: CASSLVGTGGSMNTEAFF
V: TRBV6-5; D: NA; J: TRBJ2-3; size: NA; DNA: TGTGCCAGCAGTTTGAGCGGGTATAGCACAGATACGCAGTATTTT; CDR3: CASSLSGYSTDTQYF
V: TRBV25-1; D: NA; J: TRBJ1-1; size: NA; DNA: TGTGCCAGCAGAAGTGGGACCGGAACTGAAGCTTTCTTT; CDR3: CASRSGTGTEAFF
V: TRBV6-5; D: TRBD2; J: TRBJ2-3; size: NA; DNA: TGTGCCAGCAGGAGGACTAGCGGGAGGTCAGATACGCAGTATTTT; CDR3: CASRRTSGRSDTQYF
V: TRBV9; D: NA; J: TRBJ1-2; size: NA; DNA: TGTGCCAGCAGCGTAGAGGGACACCTGAGGGCAAGCTATGGCTACACCTTC; CDR3: CASSVEGHLRASYGYTF
V: TRBV7-2; D: NA; J: TRBJ2-7; size: NA; DNA: TGTGCCAGCAGCTTCGGGGGACCCTCCTACGAGCAGTACTTC; CDR3: CASSFGGPSYEQYF
V: TRBV12-3/TRBV12-4; D: NA; J: TRBJ2-1; size: NA; DNA: TGTGCCAGCAGTTTCCCGCCCGACAGTGAGCAGTTCTTC; CDR3: CASSFPPDSEQFF
V: TRBV6-5; D: NA; J: TRBJ1-1; size: NA; DNA: TGTGCCAGCACCACGGAAGGGGTGAACACTGAAGCTTTCTTT; CDR3: CASTTEGVNTEAFF
V: TRBV18; D: NA; J: TRBJ2-5; size: NA; DNA: TGTGCCAGCTCACCGGGGGCCGGGGAGACCCAGTACTTC; CDR3: CASSPGAGETQYF
V: TRBV27; D: NA; J: TRBJ1-2; size: NA; DNA: TGTGCCAGCAGTTTATCCCCCGCGTTCTATGGCTACACCTTC; CDR3: CASSLSPAFYGYTF
V: TRBV18; D: NA; J: TRBJ2-1; size: NA; DNA: TGTGCCAGCTCAGCGGGGACAGACAATGAGCAGTTCTTC; CDR3: CASSAGTDNEQFF
V: TRBV6-1; D: NA; J: TRBJ2-2; size: few; DNA: TGTGCCAGCAGTGAATTTTATGGAGCAGATACCGGGGAGCTGTTTTTT; CDR3: CASSEFYGADTGELFF
V: TRBV27; D: NA; J: TRBJ1-5; size: NA; DNA: TGTGCCAGCAGTCCCTACTACAGGACCAATCAGCCCCAGCATTTT; CDR3: CASSPYYRTNQPQHF
V: TRBV30; D: NA; J: TRBJ2-1; size: NA; DNA: TGTGCCTGGCGGCCTTGGACAGTTGGGGTACCGGAGCAGTTCTTC; CDR3: CAWRPWTVGVPEQFF
V: TRBV5-1; D: NA; J: TRBJ2-7; size: NA; DNA: TGCGCCAGCAGCTTGCATGGCAGGGCGTACGAGCAGTACTTC; CDR3: CASSLHGRAYEQYF
V: TRBV29-1; D: NA; J: TRBJ2-5; size: NA; DNA: TGCAGCGTTGAACGGCAGGGGCAAGAGACCCAGTACTTC; CDR3: CSVERQGQETQYF
V: TRBV5-1; D: TRBD1; J: TRBJ1-1; size: NA; DNA: TGCGCCAGCAGCTTGGGTGAGGGGGCTAAGAACACTGAAGCTTTCTTT; CDR3: CASSLGEGAKNTEAFF
V: TRBV20-1; D: NA; J: TRBJ1-5; size: NA; DNA: TGCAGTGCTAGTCCCGGGGAAGGTACACAGCCCCAGCATTTT; CDR3: CSASPGEGTQPQHF
V: TRBV18; D: NA; J: TRBJ2-5; size: NA; DNA: TGTGCCAGCTCACCACTTGGGGGTGAGACCCAGTACTTC; CDR3: CASSPLGGETQYF
V: TRBV7-2; D: TRBD2; J: TRBJ2-3; size: NA; DNA: TGTGCCAGCAGTATCCTAGCGGTTCGCACAGATACGCAGTATTTT; CDR3: CASSILAVRTDTQYF
V: TRBV19; D: TRBD2; J: TRBJ2-3; size: NA; DNA: TGTGCCAGTAGTATTAGGACCCCGTTGGCTAGCGGGAGTGCAGATACGCAGTATTTT; CDR3: CASSIRTPLASGSADTQYF
V: TRBV10-2; D: NA; J: TRBJ2-7; size: many; DNA: TGCGCCAGCAGTGAGGGGGGTTTCTCCTACGAGCAGTACTTC; CDR3: CASSEGGFSYEQYF
V: TRBV11-2; D: NA; J: TRBJ2-2; size: NA; DNA: TGTGCCAGCAGCTTAGCGGGGTCCGGGGAGCTGTTTTTT; CDR3: CASSLAGSGELFF